The 10 T cell receptor beta chains below all came from one sample that was sequenced in a study of blood T cell repertoires in COVID-19 (dated by TCRdb to about 2020). The library was prepared using the immunoSEQ multiplex PCR assay. The table was pulled from immuneACCESS by TCRdb, which kept in-frame rearrangements only. Such tables lose some clones; where checked, under half of the loss comes from unresolved V genes, and the rest has no known cause. Across this sample there are more than 45,000 clones, with 85% to 90% seen only once. The ten largest clones take up 1.4% of the sample. The sample consisted of peripheral blood. The source of these receptors is a man aged 60-69 years with acute or convalescent COVID-19.

J is TRBJ1-6 and V is TRBV19; TRBD1 is a possible D gene (5 bases). There are 16 residues in the CDR3. In germline, CDR1 is LNHDA, CDR2 SQIVND (reference sequence). Trimming took off 3 bases at V and 5 bases at J, with 14 bases between the two ends. DNA for the CDR3: TGTGCCAGTAGTATTGTTGGAGGGACCGATAATTCACCCCTCCACTTT. This encodes CASSIVGGTDNSPLHF.

The chain uses TRBV19 and TRBJ2-1, with 7 nucleotides matching TRBD2. After removal of 7 bases from V and 0 bases from J, the junction contained 6 bases not matched to a gene. The CDR3 covers 15 residues. In germline, CDR1 is LNHDA, CDR2 SQIVND (reference sequence). In DNA, the CDR3 is TGTGCCAGTAACGAGCGGGGCCTCTCCTACAATGAGCAGTTCTTC. It is translated as CASNERGLSYNEQFF.

The CDR3 protein is CASSSILAGGPIEQYF. In nucleotides, the CDR3 is TGCGCCAGCAGCTCGATTCTAGCGGGAGGGCCGATCGAGCAGTACTTC. V usage is TRBV5-1 and J usage is TRBJ2-7; 12 nucleotides agree with TRBD2. This CDR3 has 16 amino acids. V trimming: 3 bases; J trimming: 6 bases; junction bases outside the gene matches: 10. Germline lookup yields CDR1 SGHRS and CDR2 YFSETQ.

V usage is TRBV6-6 and J usage is TRBJ1-2; no firm D call. The CDR3 has 13 amino acids. Per the germline V gene, CDR1 is MNHNY and CDR2 is SVGAGI (reference sequence). V gave up 6 bases and J gave up 0 bases, with 8 bases separating them. The CDR3 spells CASSLSPNYGYTF. The CDR3 DNA reads as TGTGCCAGCAGCCTCAGTCCTAACTATGGCTACACCTTC.

The V gene is TRBV24-1, the J gene TRBJ2-6; tentative D call: TRBD2 (6 bases). The CDR3 has 17 residues. Germline CDR1 KGHDR, CDR2 SFDVKD. The V end was cut by 3 bases, the J end by 0 bases, with 11 bases between. The CDR3 bases are TGTGCCACCAGTGATGCGGTGGGGGGCTCTGGGGCCAACGTCCTGACTTTC. Its translation: CATSDAVGGSGANVLTF.

The chain is built from TRBV9 and TRBJ1-3; D is unclear. This CDR3 is built from 15 residues. The germline V gene encodes CDR1 SGDLS and CDR2 YYNGEE. Trimming pared 2 bases from V and 0 bases from J, leaving 9 bases between. The CDR3 nucleotides are TGTGCCAGCAGCGTTCATGGGAGCTCTGGAAACACCATATATTTT. Its translation: CASSVHGSSGNTIYF.

The chain links TRBV28 to TRBJ1-5; D gene ambiguous. The length of the CDR3 is 15 residues. CDR1 and CDR2 from the germline V gene are MDHEN and SYDVKM. Trimming removed 1 base at V and 5 bases at J, with 12 bases between. CDR3 protein: CASSLLSGYHQPQHF. The CDR3 bases are TGTGCCAGCAGTTTATTGTCAGGTTATCATCAGCCCCAGCATTTT. Together with reference TRBV28 and TRBJ1-5, the CDR3 gives the full variable domain: DVKVTQSSRYLVKRTGEKVFLECVQDMDHENMFWYRQDPGLGLRLIYFSYDVKMKEKGDIPEGYSVSREKKERFSLILESASTNQTSMYLCASSLLSGYHQPQHFGDGTRLSIL.

The rearrangement joins TRBV5-1 to TRBJ2-3; 8 positions agree with TRBD1. Trimming at V came to 3 bases and at J to 2 bases, leaving 8 bases not matched to a gene. The length of the CDR3 is 16 residues. Per germline, CDR1 SGHRS and CDR2 YFSETQ. For the CDR3, the DNA is TGCGCCAGCAGCTCAACCGGACAGGGCTCCACAGATACGCAGTATTTT. Encoded protein: CASSSTGQGSTDTQYF.

This chain uses TRBV6-5 with TRBJ1-2; tentative D call: TRBD1 (6 bases). CDR1 is MNHEY, CDR2 SVGAGI, per germline. Trimming cost V 5 bases and J 8 bases, with 15 bases left between them. This CDR3 spans 13 amino acids. The CDR3 here is CASSPGQPKGYTF. Written as DNA, the CDR3 is TGTGCCAGCAGTCCTGGACAGCCTAAAGGCTACACCTTC.

This clone was counted a single time. This sequence joins TRBV5-4 and TRBJ1-2; TRBD1 agrees at 7 bases. Germline-derived CDR1 and CDR2 are SGHNT and YYREEE (reference sequence). The length of the CDR3 is 16 residues. J gave up 1 base and V 0 bases, and 6 bases lay outside the gene matches. CDR3 bases: TGTGCCAGCAGCTTGGGCGTGGGACAGCTTAACTATGGCTACACCTTC. Residues: CASSLGVGQLNYGYTF.